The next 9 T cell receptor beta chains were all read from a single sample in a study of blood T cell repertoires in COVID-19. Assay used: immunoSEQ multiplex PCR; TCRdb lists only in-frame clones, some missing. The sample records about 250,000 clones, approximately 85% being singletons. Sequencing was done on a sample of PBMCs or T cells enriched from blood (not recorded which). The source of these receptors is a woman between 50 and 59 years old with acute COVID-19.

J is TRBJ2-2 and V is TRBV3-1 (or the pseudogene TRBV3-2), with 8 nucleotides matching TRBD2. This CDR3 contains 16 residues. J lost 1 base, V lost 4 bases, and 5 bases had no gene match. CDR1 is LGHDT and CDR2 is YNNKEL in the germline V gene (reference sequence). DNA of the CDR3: TGTGCCAGCAGCCTGTCCAGCGGGGGGAACACCGGGGAGCTGTTTTTT. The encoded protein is CASSLSSGGNTGELFF.

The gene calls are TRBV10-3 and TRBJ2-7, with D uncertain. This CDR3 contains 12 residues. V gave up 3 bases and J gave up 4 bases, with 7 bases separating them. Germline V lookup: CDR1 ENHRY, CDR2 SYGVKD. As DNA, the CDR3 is TGTGCCATCAGTGATCAGAAGTACGAGCAGTACTTC. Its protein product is CAISDQKYEQYF.

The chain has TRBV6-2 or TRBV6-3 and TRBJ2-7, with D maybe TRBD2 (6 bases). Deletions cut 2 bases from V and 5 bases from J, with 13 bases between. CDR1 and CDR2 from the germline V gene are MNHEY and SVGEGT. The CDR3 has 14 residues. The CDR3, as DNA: TGTGCCAGCAGTTACATCTCGGGGGTGGACGAGCAGTACTTC. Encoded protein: CASSYISGVDEQYF.

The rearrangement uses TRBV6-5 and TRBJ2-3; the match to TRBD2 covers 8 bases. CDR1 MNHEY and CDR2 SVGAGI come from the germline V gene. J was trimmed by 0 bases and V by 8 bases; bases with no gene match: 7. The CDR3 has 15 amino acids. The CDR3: CASVERGSSTDTQYF. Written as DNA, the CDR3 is TGTGCCAGCGTAGAGCGGGGGTCTAGCACAGATACGCAGTATTTT.

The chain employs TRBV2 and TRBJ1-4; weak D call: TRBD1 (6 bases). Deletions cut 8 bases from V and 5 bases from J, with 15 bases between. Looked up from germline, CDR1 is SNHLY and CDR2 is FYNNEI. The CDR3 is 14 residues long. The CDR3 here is CASENRDLNEKLFF. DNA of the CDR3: TGTGCCAGCGAGAACAGGGACCTGAATGAAAAACTGTTTTTT.

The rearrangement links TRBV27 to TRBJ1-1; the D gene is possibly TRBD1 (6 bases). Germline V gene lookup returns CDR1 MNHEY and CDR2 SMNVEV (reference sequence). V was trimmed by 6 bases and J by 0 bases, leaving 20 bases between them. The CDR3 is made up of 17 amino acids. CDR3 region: CASSTFSTGPVNTEAFF. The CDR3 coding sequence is TGTGCCAGCAGCACCTTTTCGACAGGCCCCGTGAACACTGAAGCTTTCTTT.

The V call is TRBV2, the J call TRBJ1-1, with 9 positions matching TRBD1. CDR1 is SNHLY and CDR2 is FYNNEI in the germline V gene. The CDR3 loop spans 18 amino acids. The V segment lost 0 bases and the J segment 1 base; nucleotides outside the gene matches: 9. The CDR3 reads CASSEAGRTGAGNTEAFF. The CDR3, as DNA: TGTGCCAGCAGTGAAGCGGGGAGGACAGGGGCGGGGAACACTGAAGCTTTCTTT.

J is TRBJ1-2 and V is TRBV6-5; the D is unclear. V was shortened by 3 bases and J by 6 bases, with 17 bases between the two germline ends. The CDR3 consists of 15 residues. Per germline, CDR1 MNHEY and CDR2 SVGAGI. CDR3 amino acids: CASSYLISGGNGYTF. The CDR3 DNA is TGTGCCAGCAGTTATCTCATCTCGGGTGGTAATGGCTACACCTTC.

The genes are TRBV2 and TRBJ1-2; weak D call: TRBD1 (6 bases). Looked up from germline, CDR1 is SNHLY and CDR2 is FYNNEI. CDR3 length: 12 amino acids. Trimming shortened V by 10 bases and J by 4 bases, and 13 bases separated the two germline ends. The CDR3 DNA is TGTGCCACCCAGGGGTCTAGCTATGGCTACACCTTC. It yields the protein CATQGSSYGYTF.